The 20 T cell receptor beta chains in this list originate from one sample, sequenced in a study of shared clonotypes between healthy human individuals (TCRdb year 2020). The method behind the library was the immunoSEQ multiplex PCR assay. As stored in TCRdb, this immuneACCESS dataset retains in-frame rearrangements with V and J assigned. A fraction of the clones does not appear; measured against another copy, unresolved V genes explain less than half of the discrepancy, and the remainder lacks a known reason. The sample data list over a million clones, and about 84% of these were observed just once. The biggest ten clones account for 0.55% to 0.7% of the sample. What was sequenced was memory CD4+ T cells from PBMCs. The cell subset or site label for this specimen denotes: CD45RA-negative fraction. These receptors were collected from a man between 18 and 29 years old in good health. Some clones in this sample may be carry-over from other donors' samples.

CDR3: CASSPEGSGANVLTF. The CDR3 DNA follows: TGCGCCAGCAGCCCTGAAGGGTCTGGGGCCAACGTCCTGACTTTC. The rearrangement links TRBV5-1 to TRBJ2-6; D is uncertain. Between the trimmed V and J ends, which lost 4 bases and 1 base, there was a span of 9 bases. CDR1 is SGHRS and CDR2 is YFSETQ in the germline V gene. The CDR3 spans 15 residues.

This chain links TRBV2 with TRBJ2-3; D ambiguous. Germline V gives CDR1 SNHLY, CDR2 FYNNEI. The ends were cut back, 4 bases at V and 4 bases at J, with 6 bases in the middle. CDR3 size: 12 residues. This CDR3 reads CASSGESDTQYF. In nucleotides, the CDR3 is TGTGCCAGCAGTGGTGAGTCAGATACGCAGTATTTT.

Points on this clone: The same CDR3 can be traced to other DNA sequences in this sample. The CDR3 loop reads CASSLGSYGYTF. The CDR3 nucleotides are TGTGCCAGCAGCTTAGGCAGTTATGGCTACACCTTC. The genes are TRBV7-9 and TRBJ1-2; D remains unclear. Trimming took off 1 base at V and 5 bases at J, with 5 bases between the two ends. The CDR3 length is 12 residues. Germline CDR1 SEHNR, CDR2 FQNEAQ (reference sequence).

Turning to this clone: The identical CDR3 is also encoded by other nucleotide sequences in the sample. The chain employs TRBV7-3 and TRBJ1-2; TRBD1 aligns across 8 bases. This CDR3 spans 13 amino acids. J lost 6 bases, V lost 5 bases, and 5 bases had no gene match. Per the germline V gene, CDR1 is SGHTA and CDR2 is FQGTGA. In DNA form, the CDR3 reads TGTGCCAGCAGCCCCGGACAGGGTAATGGCTACACCTTC. Protein sequence: CASSPGQGNGYTF.

In the case of this clone: The identical CDR3 is also encoded by other nucleotide sequences in the sample. The chain recombines TRBV7-9 with TRBJ2-7, with 7 bases identical to TRBD1. The CDR3 is 14 amino acids. Germline-derived CDR1 and CDR2 are SEHNR and FQNEAQ (reference sequence). V was pared by 1 base and J by 3 bases, with 3 bases of the junction left unmatched. The CDR3 loop is CASSLGQGFYEQYF. DNA of the CDR3: TGTGCCAGCAGCTTAGGACAGGGTTTCTACGAGCAGTACTTC. Full variable domain (remainder filled in from reference TRBV7-9 and TRBJ2-7): DTGVSQNPRHKITKRGQNVTFRCDPISEHNRLYWYRQTLGQGPEFLTYFQNEAQLEKSRLLSDRFSAERPKGSFSTLEIQRTEQGDSAMYLCASSLGQGFYEQYFGPGTRLTVT.

This sequence joins TRBV11-2 and TRBJ2-2, with D perhaps TRBD1 or TRBD2 (5 bases each). Germline V gene data show CDR1 as SGHAT and CDR2 as FQNNGV. CDR3 length equals 15 residues. Trimming removed 4 bases at V and 3 bases at J, with 12 bases between. The CDR3 protein is CASSSSGQYTGELFF. The CDR3 DNA reads TGTGCCAGCAGCTCCTCGGGGCAGTACACCGGGGAGCTGTTTTTT.

This chain connects TRBV7-2 to TRBJ1-2; 8 bases are shared with TRBD1. V lost 5 bases to trimming and J lost 1 base; unmatched junction nucleotides: 6. Germline V gives CDR1 SGHTA, CDR2 FQGNSA. The CDR3 has 15 residues. The CDR3 is CASSRRTGYNYGYTF. DNA for the CDR3: TGTGCCAGCAGCCGTCGGACAGGGTATAACTATGGCTACACCTTC.

The V gene is TRBV9, the J gene TRBJ1-4; TRBD1 is a possible D gene (6 bases). CDR1 is SGDLS, CDR2 YYNGEE, per germline. The CDR3 totals 16 residues. V was pared by 5 bases and J by 2 bases, with 16 bases between. For the CDR3, the DNA is TGTGCCAGCAGTGCCGGGGCAGGGGCCACTAATGAAAAACTGTTTTTT. Amino acid sequence: CASSAGAGATNEKLFF. Combining the CDR3 with reference TRBV9 and TRBJ1-4 gives the whole variable domain DSGVTQTPKHLITATGQRVTLRCSPRSGDLSVYWYQQSLDQGLQFLIQYYNGEERAKGNILERFSAQQFPDLHSELNLSSLELGDSALYFCASSAGAGATNEKLFFGSGTQLSVL.

The chain employs TRBV6-1 and TRBJ1-1, with D perhaps TRBD1 (5 bases). Trimming pared 4 bases from V and 1 base from J, leaving 13 bases between. The germline V gene has CDR1 MNHNS and CDR2 SASEGT. CDR3 length equals 15 residues. The CDR3 sequence: CASSGWDGKNTEAFF. In DNA form, the CDR3 reads TGTGCCAGCAGTGGGTGGGACGGAAAGAACACTGAAGCTTTCTTT.

The chain has TRBV10-3 and TRBJ2-1; unclear D gene. The CDR3 totals 13 residues. Germline V gene sequence: CDR1 ENHRY, CDR2 SYGVKD. The V gene lost 7 bases and the J gene lost 2 bases, with 9 bases spanning the gap. The CDR3 region has the DNA TGTGCCATCACCTCCACGCCCTACAATGAGCAGTTCTTC. This sequence encodes CAITSTPYNEQFF.

The chain uses TRBV10-3 and TRBJ1-2, with a possible D match to TRBD1 (6 bases). The CDR3 runs to 13 residues. Germline values: CDR1 ENHRY, CDR2 SYGVKD. Between the trimmed V and J ends, which lost 0 bases and 8 bases, there was a span of 10 bases. The CDR3 here is CAISESGGRGYTF. CDR3 DNA: TGTGCCATCAGTGAGTCGGGGGGCCGGGGCTACACCTTC.

This sequence joins TRBV6-6 and TRBJ2-3; D may be TRBD2 (7 bases). There are 15 residues in the CDR3. Trimming removed 5 bases at V and 0 bases at J, with 12 bases between. Per germline, CDR1 MNHNY and CDR2 SVGAGI (reference sequence). As DNA, the CDR3 is TGTGCCAGCAGTAGGGGGGGGGACAGCACAGATACGCAGTATTTT. It specifies CASSRGGDSTDTQYF.

In its sample, this clone was seen many times. Distinct nucleotide sequences in the sample also encode this CDR3. The J gene is TRBJ2-7, the V gene TRBV30, with 8 bases aligning to TRBD2. Germline loops: CDR1 GTSNPN, CDR2 SVGIG (reference sequence). The CDR3 sequence is 18 residues long. V shed 2 bases, J shed 4 bases, and the junction held 19 bases outside the gene matches. For the CDR3, the DNA is TGTGCCTGGAGTTCACCGGGGGGGGCTACTAGCGGTCTATACGAGCAGTACTTC. Translation: CAWSSPGGATSGLYEQYF.

This clone was counted only a few times. Other DNA sequences from this sample encode an identical CDR3 as well. This chain connects TRBV19 to TRBJ2-7, with 10 bases aligning to TRBD1. The CDR3 sequence is 14 residues long. V dropped 1 base and J dropped 3; count of bases not matched to a gene: 0. Germline CDR1 LNHDA, CDR2 SQIVND (reference sequence). CDR3 loop: CASSIGTGGYEQYF. Here the CDR3 DNA reads TGTGCCAGTAGTATAGGGACAGGGGGCTACGAGCAGTACTTC.

This clone was counted once. The same CDR3 is also encoded by other DNA sequences in this sample. V is TRBV5-1 and J is TRBJ2-3; D perhaps matches TRBD2 (6 bases). Looked up from germline, CDR1 is SGHRS and CDR2 is YFSETQ. This CDR3 comprises 16 residues. V lost 0 bases to trimming and J lost 0 bases, with 11 bases between them. The CDR3 spells CASSLGSSGSTDTQYF. The CDR3 DNA reads TGCGCCAGCAGCTTGGGATCCAGCGGGAGCACAGATACGCAGTATTTT.

The chain is built from TRBV5-4 and TRBJ2-7; 7 nucleotides line up with TRBD1. Per germline, CDR1 SGHNT and CDR2 YYREEE (reference sequence). V was pared by 4 bases and J by 4 bases, with 14 bases of the junction left unmatched. The CDR3 totals 16 residues. CDR3 bases: TGTGCCAGCAGCACTATAAGTGGGCAGGGGGAATACGAGCAGTACTTC. Amino acids: CASSTISGQGEYEQYF.

The genes are TRBV2 and TRBJ2-7; TRBD1 aligns across 10 bases. This CDR3 contains 13 residues. The germline V gene encodes CDR1 SNHLY and CDR2 FYNNEI. Losses at the gene ends were 11 bases for V and 4 bases for J; bases not matched to a gene: 8. Here the CDR3 DNA reads TGTGCCTCACAGGGGGGACAGGGGTACGAGCAGTACTTC. This codes for CASQGGQGYEQYF.

The chain has TRBV10-2 and TRBJ2-4; no firm D call. CDR1 is WSHSY, CDR2 SAAADI, per germline. Trimming removed 3 bases at V and 0 bases at J, with 12 bases between. CDR3 length: 16 residues. CDR3 loop: CASSDSPGLAKNIQYF. The CDR3 coding sequence is TGCGCCAGCAGTGACTCCCCCGGGCTAGCCAAAAACATTCAGTACTTC.

This chain connects TRBV28 to TRBJ1-2; D unresolved. V gave up 2 bases and J gave up 6 bases, with 22 bases separating them. The CDR3 has 17 residues. Germline values: CDR1 MDHEN, CDR2 SYDVKM. The DNA for the CDR3 is TGTGCCAGCAGTTTAGCTCCCCGGGTAGTAAGACGGGATGGCTACACCTTC. This translates into CASSLAPRVVRRDGYTF.

The chain links TRBV7-2 to TRBJ2-5, with 8 bases fitting TRBD1. Germline CDR1 and CDR2: SGHTA and FQGNSA. V lost 2 bases to trimming and J lost 7 bases; unmatched junction nucleotides: 9. This CDR3 is 15 amino acids long. The CDR3 is CASSLSATGARTQYF. The CDR3 bases are TGTGCCAGCAGCTTATCCGCGACAGGGGCCCGGACCCAGTACTTC.